The following is a TCR beta chain sequence with its context. The data were obtained in a study of shared clonotypes between healthy human individuals. Background on the study: Aged between 18 and 49, the donors were a couple of women and a few men.

Per the authors' pipeline: Junction-only immunoSEQ data arrived without quality scores, meaning filtering differed. TCRdb's table, derived via immunoSEQ multiplex PCR, lists solely in-frame clones and lacks some. V, J and clone size reflect that table, while D and trimming were determined from the DNA. The repertoire includes about 2.4 million clones, approximately 94% of them detected once, and under 0.15% sits in the top ten. CDR3 length equals 13 residues. The germline gives CDR1 SQVTM, CDR2 ANQGSEA. Trimming took 5 bases from V and 1 from J, leaving 11 bases between them. The source is a man aged 18 to 29 in good health. Sequencing was performed on naive CD4+ T cells sorted from blood. Subset given: CD45RA+ positively selected. V gene TRBV29-1 combines with J gene TRBJ2-5, with D tentatively TRBD1 (5 bases). For the CDR3, the DNA is TGCAGCGTTAGTAGGGGTTTCCAAGAGACCCAGTACTTC. Its translation is CSVSRGFQETQYF.